What follows are 4 T cell receptor beta chains derived from one specimen sequenced in a study of CD8 T cells in Susac syndrome. Random hexamers were used to reverse transcribe the RNA input (roughly 0.5 to 1 ug). One entry per CDR3 protein, called by TCRdb with MiXCR from the immunoSEQ multiplex PCR reads. Altogether 51,000 or so distinct CDR3 sequences are present, 90% to 95% being singletons, with the ten largest covering more than 0.45%. The source material was CD8+ T cells from PBMCs. Source of these receptors: a human donor in good health.

The V and J genes are TRBV4-1 and TRBJ2-5; 7 bases fit TRBD1. V lost 0 bases and J lost 5; bases outside the gene matches: 15. Germline V gene lookup returns CDR1 MGHRA and CDR2 YSYEKL. The CDR3 loop spans 18 amino acids. The DNA for the CDR3 is TGCGCCAGCAGCCAAGATTATATGACAGGGTCTGAATGGGAGACCCAGTACTTC. It specifies CASSQDYMTGSEWETQYF.

This clonotype was counted a single time. The V and J genes are TRBV18 and TRBJ2-2; D call uncertain. Germline CDR1 and CDR2: KGHSH and LQKENI. CDR3 length equals 13 residues. V lost 2 bases to trimming and J lost 3 bases, with 4 bases between them. This chain's CDR3 is CASSPAYTGELFF. CDR3 nucleotides: TGTGCCAGCTCACCAGCCTACACCGGGGAGCTGTTTTTT.

The chain carries TRBV7-9 and TRBJ2-3; D perhaps matches TRBD1 (6 bases). CDR1 and CDR2 (germline): SEHNR, FQNEAQ (reference sequence). The ends were cut back, 1 base at V and 4 bases at J, with 12 bases in the middle. This CDR3 region has 15 residues. CDR3 in amino acids: CASSLVSAGADTQYF. The CDR3 nucleotides read TGTGCCAGCAGCTTAGTTTCCGCAGGGGCAGATACGCAGTATTTT. The full variable domain, with the rest looked up from reference TRBV7-9 and TRBJ2-3, is DTGVSQNPRHKITKRGQNVTFRCDPISEHNRLYWYRQTLGQGPEFLTYFQNEAQLEKSRLLSDRFSAERPKGSFSTLEIQRTEQGDSAMYLCASSLVSAGADTQYFGPGTRLTVL.

The chain recombines TRBV29-1 with TRBJ1-1; D might be TRBD1 (5 bases). CDR1 and CDR2 (germline): SQVTM, ANQGSEA. The CDR3 covers 11 residues. The V gene lost 3 bases and the J gene lost 11 bases, with 13 bases spanning the gap. The CDR3 loop reads CSVDHGRGAFF. CDR3 nucleotides: TGCAGCGTTGATCACGGGCGGGGCGCTTTCTTT.